These 20 T cell receptor beta chains share one sample of origin, sequenced in a study of cytomegalovirus exposure and HLA in healthy donors. Primers for the PCR totalled 60 Vbeta and 13 Jbeta. Method: immunoSEQ multiplex PCR; TCRdb's copy keeps in-frame clones and lacks some. The sample records 150,000 to 200,000 clones, roughly 80% being singletons. Sequenced sample: PBMCs. The receptors were gathered from a male donor in good health and CMV-seropositive.

J is TRBJ1-5 and V is TRBV6-1; maybe TRBD1 (6 bases). V gave up 6 bases and J gave up 5 bases, with 17 bases separating them. The CDR3 has 15 residues. The germline gives CDR1 MNHNS, CDR2 SASEGT. The CDR3 DNA is TGTGCCAGCAGGGCGACAGGCCCCTCGTATCAGCCCCAGCATTTT. Translation gives CASRATGPSYQPQHF.

The rearrangement links TRBV11-2 to TRBJ2-1; TRBD2 matches 10 bases. The V gene end was trimmed by 7 bases and the J gene end by 6 bases; junction bases not matched to a gene: 9. The germline V gene has CDR1 SGHAT and CDR2 FQNNGV. This CDR3 is 15 amino acids long. Here the CDR3 reads CASIEGPSGSNEQFF. In DNA, the CDR3 is TGTGCCAGCATCGAAGGGCCTAGCGGGAGCAATGAGCAGTTCTTC.

The chain has TRBV30 and TRBJ2-5, with D unclear. The last part of the DNA fits TRBJ2-7 better; the J call may be wrong. Per germline, CDR1 GTSNPN and CDR2 SVGIG (reference sequence). This CDR3 comprises 13 residues. The CDR3 is CASRRLTPLEQYF. CDR3 nucleotides: TGTGCCTCTAGGCGACTCACCCCTCTCGAGCAGTACTTC.

V is TRBV19 and J is TRBJ2-2; D call uncertain. V lost 6 bases, J lost 5 bases, and 13 bases lay in between. The germline CDR1 and CDR2 sequences are LNHDA and SQIVND (reference sequence). The length of the CDR3 is 14 residues. The CDR3 spells CASSENGATGELFF. The CDR3, as DNA: TGTGCCAGTAGCGAAAATGGAGCGACCGGGGAGCTGTTTTTT.

The chain has TRBV7-9 and TRBJ1-1; possible D gene TRBD1, 6 bases. Looked up from germline, CDR1 is SEHNR and CDR2 is FQNEAQ (reference sequence). Deletions cut 0 bases from V and 3 bases from J, with 11 bases between. The CDR3 covers 15 residues. Here the CDR3 reads CASSLAGGFDTEAFF. CDR3 DNA: TGTGCCAGCAGCTTAGCAGGGGGATTCGACACTGAAGCTTTCTTT.

The chain combines TRBV7-2 with TRBJ1-1; the D gene is possibly TRBD1 (5 bases). The length of the CDR3 is 13 residues. CDR1 is SGHTA, CDR2 FQGNSA, per germline. V shed 1 base and J shed 4 bases, with 7 bases lying between them. CDR3 DNA: TGTGCCAGCAGCTTAGGACAGAGCACTGAAGCTTTCTTT. The encoded protein is CASSLGQSTEAFF.

The rearrangement uses TRBV27 and TRBJ2-7; 12 positions agree with TRBD1. This CDR3 has 15 amino acids. Trimming removed 5 bases from V and 6 bases from J; junction bases left unmatched: 8. From germline, CDR1 is MNHEY and CDR2 SMNVEV (reference sequence). Here the CDR3 DNA reads TGTGCCAGCAGTATCACCCGGGACAGGGGGCCCGAGCAGTACTTC. It translates to CASSITRDRGPEQYF.

CDR3 nucleotides: TGTGCCTGGAGTCCCGGAGGAAGCGGGGGTAAAGAGCAGTACTTC. Amino acid sequence: CAWSPGGSGGKEQYF. The V and J genes are TRBV30 and TRBJ2-7; 8 bases line up with TRBD2. Germline lookup yields CDR1 GTSNPN and CDR2 SVGIG (reference sequence). V lost 2 bases and J lost 7; bases outside the gene matches: 13. This CDR3 is built from 15 residues.

The chain employs TRBV4-3 and TRBJ2-5; TRBD1 aligns across 8 bases. The J call may be wrong; the DNA end is better matched by TRBJ2-7. CDR1 and CDR2 from the germline V gene are LGHNA and YSLEER. The CDR3 covers 13 residues. CDR3 protein: CASSRTGSYEQYF. The CDR3 DNA reads as TGCGCCAGCAGCCGGACAGGGTCCTACGAGCAGTACTTC.

This chain links TRBV30 with TRBJ2-7; 8 bases align to TRBD2. The germline V gene has CDR1 GTSNPN and CDR2 SVGIG (reference sequence). The V and J ends lost 3 bases and 5 bases, in that order; junction bases with no gene match: 24. There are 19 residues in the CDR3. The CDR3: CAWSVTLEVAGYSLDEQYF. In DNA form, the CDR3 reads TGTGCCTGGAGCGTAACCCTGGAGGTAGCGGGGTATAGCTTAGACGAGCAGTACTTC.

The chain couples TRBV7-6 to TRBJ1-4, with D unresolved. Germline V gives CDR1 SGHVS, CDR2 FNYEAQ. With 4 bases removed from V and 0 bases from J, the gap between germline ends came to 18 bases. The CDR3 extends over 18 amino acids. The CDR3 nucleotides are TGTGCCAGCAGCTCAGATAGCGGTATCCAAGCAACTAATGAAAAACTGTTTTTT. It encodes CASSSDSGIQATNEKLFF.

The genes are TRBV19 and TRBJ2-7; TRBD2 might be the D (6 bases). The CDR3 has 13 amino acids. The V gene's germline CDR1 is LNHDA and CDR2 SQIVND (reference sequence). The V gene lost 6 bases and the J gene lost 0 bases, with 9 bases spanning the gap. The chain's CDR3 is CASRVSGSYEQYF. In nucleotides, the CDR3 is TGTGCCAGTAGGGTTAGCGGCTCCTACGAGCAGTACTTC.

The chain joins TRBV7-9 to TRBJ1-2; TRBD1 might be the D (5 bases). Germline values: CDR1 SEHNR, CDR2 FQNEAQ (reference sequence). V shed 5 bases and J shed 2 bases, with 9 bases lying between them. This CDR3 has 13 residues. The CDR3 DNA reads as TGTGCCAGCAGCGGGGGGGTCAACTATGGCTACACCTTC. Translated: CASSGGVNYGYTF.

As to this clone: Other nucleotide sequences from this sample produce the same CDR3. J is TRBJ1-1 and V is TRBV7-7; D call uncertain. V gave up 1 base and J gave up 1 base, with 4 bases separating them. Germline V lookup: CDR1 SSHAT, CDR2 FNYEAQ (reference sequence). The CDR3 spans 13 residues. The CDR3 coding sequence is TGTGCCAGCAGCTTAGACAGGAACACTGAAGCTTTCTTT. It encodes CASSLDRNTEAFF.

The rearrangement joins TRBV5-6 to TRBJ1-4, with 7 bases lining up with TRBD1. Germline V gives CDR1 SGHDT, CDR2 YYEEEE. V lost 2 bases to trimming and J lost 5 bases; unmatched junction nucleotides: 6. The CDR3 is 15 amino acids. DNA of the CDR3: TGTGCCAGCAGCTTCGTAGGGGGCTGGAATGAAAAACTGTTTTTT. Translation: CASSFVGGWNEKLFF.

The V call is TRBV7-2, the J call TRBJ1-3; D remains ambiguous. Germline V gene data show CDR1 as SGHTA and CDR2 as FQGNSA. CDR3 length: 14 amino acids. The V gene lost 4 bases and the J gene lost 0 bases, with 7 bases spanning the gap. CDR3 sequence reads: CASSSYSSGNTIYF. The CDR3 DNA reads as TGTGCCAGCAGCTCCTACAGCTCTGGAAACACCATATATTTT. The complete variable domain, with remaining parts taken from reference TRBV7-2 and TRBJ1-3, reads GAGVSQSPSNKVTEKGKDVELRCDPISGHTALYWYRQSLGQGLEFLIYFQGNSAPDKSGLPSDRFSAERTGGSVSTLTIQRTQQEDSAVYLCASSSYSSGNTIYFGEGSWLTVV.

This clone turned up a few times. The V call is TRBV7-2, the J call TRBJ2-4, with 11 positions matching TRBD1. Germline V gives CDR1 SGHTA, CDR2 FQGNSA. Germline trimming cut 3 bases from V and 7 bases from J; bases unmatched to any gene: 8. CDR3 length equals 16 residues. The CDR3 bases are TGTGCCAGCAGCTTCACCCGGACAGGGGGCTGGAACATTCAGTACTTC. Its translation: CASSFTRTGGWNIQYF.

The chain links TRBV5-1 to TRBJ2-1, with TRBD1 matching over 7 bases. Germline-derived CDR1 and CDR2 are SGHRS and YFSETQ. Trimming took 3 bases from V and 4 from J; bases not matched to a gene: 10. The CDR3 extends over 16 amino acids. Here the CDR3 reads CASSSDRSRVYNEQFF. In DNA form, the CDR3 reads TGCGCCAGCAGCTCGGACAGGTCTCGAGTTTACAATGAGCAGTTCTTC.

The chain employs TRBV6-1 and TRBJ2-7; 11 bases align to TRBD1. J lost 6 bases, V lost 6 bases, and 7 bases had no gene match. The CDR3 has 14 amino acids. Germline assignment: CDR1 MNHNS and CDR2 SASEGT. The CDR3 is CASSYRDRGVEQYF. In DNA form, the CDR3 reads TGTGCCAGCAGCTACCGGGACAGGGGGGTCGAGCAGTACTTC.

This chain links TRBV5-1 with TRBJ1-1; 9 bases map to TRBD1. CDR1 is SGHRS, CDR2 YFSETQ, per germline. The trim removed 6 bases at V and 5 bases at J, leaving 8 bases unmatched. This CDR3 spans 14 amino acids. Here the CDR3 DNA reads TGCGCCAGCACCCTGGGACAGGGTGGGACTGAAGCTTTCTTT. Its protein is CASTLGQGGTEAFF.